What follows are 12 T cell receptor beta chains derived from one specimen sequenced in a study of T-cell reconstitution after alpha-beta-depleted transplantation in children. Unique molecular identifiers tagged the TCRbeta library. TCRdb recomputed calls from the PCR reads with MiXCR, one row per CDR3 protein. Of 150,000 to 250,000 distinct CDR3 sequences in the sample, about 14% are singletons; the top ten hold 13%. This specimen was PBMCs from the stem cell graft donor, taken from the stem cell graft. The receptors stem from a human donor who donated a stem cell graft to a child with acute lymphoblastic leukemia.

This clonotype was counted at least ten times. The V and J genes are TRBV12-3 or TRBV12-4 and TRBJ1-2; 8 nucleotides match TRBD1. The CDR3 totals 16 residues. With 1 base clipped from V and 8 bases from J, the junction kept 12 bases outside the gene matches. The CDR3: CASSLDFRTGRRGYTF. The CDR3 DNA reads TGTGCCAGCAGTTTAGATTTCAGGACAGGGAGACGAGGCTACACCTTC.

Only a few counts were recorded for this clonotype. V is TRBV29-1 and J is TRBJ2-1; 8 positions match TRBD1. The CDR3 extends over 13 amino acids. J was trimmed by 6 bases and V by 6 bases; bases with no gene match: 7. Germline V CDR1 and CDR2: SQVTM, ANQGSEA. The CDR3 region is CSVGETGVNEQFF. The CDR3, as DNA: TGCAGCGTCGGAGAGACAGGGGTCAATGAGCAGTTCTTC.

In regard to this clonotype: This may be a read error, as it is one base from a much larger clone. The chain carries TRBV3-1 and TRBJ2-7, with D perhaps assigned TRBD1 or TRBD2 (5 bases each). The CDR3 consists of 14 residues. Germline CDR1 and CDR2: LGHDT and YNNKEL (reference sequence). The CDR3 region has the DNA TGTGCCATCAGCCAAGATCTAGCAGGGTACGAGCAGTACTTC. This gives the protein CAISQDLAGYEQYF.

This clonotype has a count of ten or more. The chain employs TRBV5-1 and TRBJ1-6; 8 bases agree with TRBD1. CDR1 and CDR2 from the germline V gene are SGHRS and YFSETQ. The CDR3 runs 16 residues. V dropped 1 base and J dropped 6; count of bases not matched to a gene: 6. Here the CDR3 reads CASSLLGTGLNSPLHF. CDR3 DNA sequence: TGCGCCAGCAGCTTGCTCGGGACAGGCCTTAATTCACCCCTCCACTTT.

This clonotype was seen at least ten times. The gene calls are TRBV20-1 and TRBJ1-1; 8 bases line up with TRBD1. CDR1 DFQATT and CDR2 SNEGSKA come from the germline V gene (reference sequence). V gave up 0 bases and J gave up 4 bases; unmatched junction bases: 10. The CDR3 has 16 residues. CDR3 DNA: TGCAGTGCTAGAGACGTACAGGACAGGGAAGGCACTGAAGCTTTCTTT. As protein: CSARDVQDREGTEAFF.

This clonotype was picked up many times. The chain employs TRBV4-2 and TRBJ2-3; possible D gene TRBD2, 5 bases. CDR1 and CDR2 (germline): LGHNA, YNFKEQ. This CDR3 region has 14 residues. V was trimmed by 0 bases and J by 10 bases, leaving 14 bases between them. CDR3 residues: CASSQDLAQMAQYF. CDR3 sequence (DNA): TGTGCCAGCAGCCAAGATCTAGCCCAGATGGCGCAGTATTTT.

The table lists this clonotype with many counts. This chain connects TRBV30 to TRBJ2-5; TRBD1 or TRBD2 may be the D gene (6 bases each). The CDR3 covers 16 residues. CDR1 is GTSNPN, CDR2 SVGIG, per germline (reference sequence). Trimming shortened V by 3 bases and J by 2 bases, and 19 bases separated the two germline ends. The CDR3 spells CAWRGARASEQETQYF. CDR3 in DNA: TGTGCCTGGAGGGGGGCGAGGGCTAGCGAGCAAGAGACCCAGTACTTC.

The genes are TRBV6-5 and TRBJ2-4, with TRBD2 as a possible D gene (5 bases). Germline assignment: CDR1 MNHEY and CDR2 SVGAGI. V lost 0 bases and J lost 7, with 13 bases in between. CDR3 size: 15 residues. The CDR3 here is CASSYSIPAVNIQYF. The DNA of the CDR3 is TGTGCCAGCAGTTACTCAATTCCAGCGGTGAACATTCAGTACTTC.

The V gene is TRBV12-3 or TRBV12-4, the J gene TRBJ1-5; D unresolved. CDR3 size: 13 residues. V dropped 6 bases and J dropped 3 bases, with 9 bases sitting between them. The CDR3 DNA sequence: TGTGCCAGCAGCAAGCAGGACAATCAGCCCCAGCATTTT. It encodes CASSKQDNQPQHF.

This clonotype has a count of ten or more. The rearrangement joins TRBV7-2 to TRBJ2-7, with 7 bases that match TRBD2. This CDR3 region has 19 residues. The ends lost 0 bases at V and 1 base at J; junction bases unmatched: 15. The germline CDR1 and CDR2 sequences are SGHTA and FQGNSA. This CDR3 is CASSLASGLPHTLSYEQYF. The CDR3 region has the DNA TGTGCCAGCAGCTTAGCTTCGGGACTACCGCATACCCTTTCCTACGAGCAGTACTTC.

V gene TRBV20-1 combines with J gene TRBJ1-1; D possibly corresponds to TRBD1 (5 bases). The germline V gene has CDR1 DFQATT and CDR2 SNEGSKA (reference sequence). V was cut by 2 bases and J by 6 bases, with 22 bases left in between. CDR3 length: 16 residues. The CDR3 protein is CSARRDGGLRSAEAFF. The CDR3 region has the DNA TGCAGTGCTAGAAGGGATGGGGGATTGCGTTCTGCTGAAGCTTTCTTT.

The sample holds one count of this clonotype. The chain uses TRBV5-4 and TRBJ2-1; D remains unclear. Germline CDR1 and CDR2: SGHNT and YYREEE (reference sequence). This CDR3 has 15 residues. Trimming removed 1 base from V and 0 bases from J, with 8 bases in between. CDR3: CASSLISASYNEQFF. The CDR3 DNA sequence: TGTGCCAGCAGCTTGATCAGTGCCTCCTACAATGAGCAGTTCTTC.